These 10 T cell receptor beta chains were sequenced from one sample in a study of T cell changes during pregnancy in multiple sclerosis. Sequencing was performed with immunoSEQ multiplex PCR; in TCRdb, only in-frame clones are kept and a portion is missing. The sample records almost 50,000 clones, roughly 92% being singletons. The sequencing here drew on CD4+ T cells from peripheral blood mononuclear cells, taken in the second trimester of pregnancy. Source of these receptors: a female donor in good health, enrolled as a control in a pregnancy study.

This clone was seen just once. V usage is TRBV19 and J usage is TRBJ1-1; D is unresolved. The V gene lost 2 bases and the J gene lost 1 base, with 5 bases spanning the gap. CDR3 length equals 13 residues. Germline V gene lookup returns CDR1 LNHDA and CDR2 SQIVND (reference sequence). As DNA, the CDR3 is TGTGCCAGTAGTATAAACTGGAACACTGAAGCTTTCTTT. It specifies CASSINWNTEAFF.

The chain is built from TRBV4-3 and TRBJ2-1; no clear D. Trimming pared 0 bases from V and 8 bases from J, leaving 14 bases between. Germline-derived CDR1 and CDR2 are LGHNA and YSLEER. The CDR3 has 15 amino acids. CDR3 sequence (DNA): TGCGCCAGCAGCCAAGACAGCGATTTTCTCGATGAGCAGTTCTTC. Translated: CASSQDSDFLDEQFF.

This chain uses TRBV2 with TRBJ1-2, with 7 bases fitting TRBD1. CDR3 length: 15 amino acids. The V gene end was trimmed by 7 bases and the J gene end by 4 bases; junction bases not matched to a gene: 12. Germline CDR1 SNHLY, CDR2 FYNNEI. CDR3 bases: TGTGCCAGCACCTCCGGGACAGCTTCCTTCTATGGCTACACCTTC. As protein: CASTSGTASFYGYTF.

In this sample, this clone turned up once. DNA for the CDR3: TGTGCCAGCAGCGCCCTAGCGGGGAACACAGATACGCAGTATTTT. As protein: CASSALAGNTDTQYF. This sequence joins TRBV9 and TRBJ2-3, with 9 bases identical to TRBD2. V gave up 3 bases and J gave up 2 bases; unmatched junction bases: 4. There are 15 residues in the CDR3. The V gene's germline CDR1 is SGDLS and CDR2 YYNGEE. Drawing the rest from reference TRBV9 and TRBJ2-3, the complete variable domain is DSGVTQTPKHLITATGQRVTLRCSPRSGDLSVYWYQQSLDQGLQFLIQYYNGEERAKGNILERFSAQQFPDLHSELNLSSLELGDSALYFCASSALAGNTDTQYFGPGTRLTVL.

The CDR3 reads CASSGRTNTGELFF. CDR3 sequence (DNA): TGTGCCAGCAGCGGACGGACAAACACCGGGGAGCTGTTTTTT. The chain carries TRBV9 and TRBJ2-2, with D possibly TRBD1 on 5 matching bases. This CDR3 contains 14 residues. Germline V lookup: CDR1 SGDLS, CDR2 YYNGEE. The V end was cut by 3 bases, the J end by 2 bases, with 8 bases between.

For the CDR3, the DNA is TGTGCCAGCAGTCAATCGCAGTGGAACACCATATATTTT. Translation: CASSQSQWNTIYF. The chain carries TRBV7-9 and TRBJ1-3; D not resolved. The CDR3 consists of 13 residues. CDR1 is SEHNR and CDR2 is FQNEAQ in the germline V gene (reference sequence). Trimming removed 6 bases from V and 7 bases from J, with 13 bases in between.

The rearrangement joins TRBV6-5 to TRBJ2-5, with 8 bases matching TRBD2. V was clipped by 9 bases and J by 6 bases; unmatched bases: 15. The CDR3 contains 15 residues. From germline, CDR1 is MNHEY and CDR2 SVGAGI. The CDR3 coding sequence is TGTGCCAGTACCCCCGGGGGGGCCGATTTACAGACCCAGTACTTC. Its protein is CASTPGGADLQTQYF.

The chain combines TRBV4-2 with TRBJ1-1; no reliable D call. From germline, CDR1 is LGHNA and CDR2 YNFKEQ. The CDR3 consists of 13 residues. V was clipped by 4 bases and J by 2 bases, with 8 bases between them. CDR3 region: CASSRPGNTEAFF. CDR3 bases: TGTGCCAGCAGCCGTCCGGGTAACACTGAAGCTTTCTTT.

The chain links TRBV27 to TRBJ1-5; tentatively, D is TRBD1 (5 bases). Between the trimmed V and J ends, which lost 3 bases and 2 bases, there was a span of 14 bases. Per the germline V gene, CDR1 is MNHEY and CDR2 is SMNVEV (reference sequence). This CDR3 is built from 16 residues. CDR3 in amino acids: CASSLGPGKGNQPQHF. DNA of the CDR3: TGTGCCAGCAGTTTGGGGCCTGGAAAGGGCAATCAGCCCCAGCATTTT.

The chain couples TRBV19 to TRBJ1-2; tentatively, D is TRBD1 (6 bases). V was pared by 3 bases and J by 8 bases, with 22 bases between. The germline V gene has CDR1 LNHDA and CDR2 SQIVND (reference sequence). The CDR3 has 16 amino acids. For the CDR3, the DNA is TGTGCCAGTAGTATCCTATCCAGGGGACCAGAGGGAGGCTACACCTTC. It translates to CASSILSRGPEGGYTF.